Shown below are 27 T cell receptor beta chains from a single sample sequenced in a study of blood T cells in healthy people across ages (dated by TCRdb to 2015 to 2017). Library generation was performed with 5' RACE. A second PCR of about 6 to 11 cycles was performed with a sample-barcoded 5' primer and a J-beta primer mix. TCRdb trimmed the raw reads at Q25, called clones with MiXCR and kept productive beta chains. Records with the same CDR3 protein are collapsed into one entry carrying the most frequent genes and DNA. In this sample the table shows fewer than 2 million distinct CDR3 sequences, 35% to 50% of which occur a single time. The ten largest clones add up to under 30% of the sample. Sample: blood. The origin of the receptors is a human donor in good health.

The sample holds a few counts of this clonotype. The chain joins TRBV5-1 to TRBJ2-3; 9 nucleotides match TRBD1. The germline CDR1 and CDR2 sequences are SGHRS and YFSETQ. The CDR3 is 17 amino acids. V lost 0 bases, J lost 3 bases, and 8 bases stayed unmatched. CDR3 nucleotides: TGCGCCAGCAGCTTGGCCCAAGGGACAGGGTTGACAGATACGCAGTATTTT. It is translated as CASSLAQGTGLTDTQYF.

V and J are TRBV5-1 and TRBJ2-3, with TRBD2 matching 10 bases. The CDR3 runs 14 residues. J was trimmed by 5 bases and V by 6 bases; bases with no gene match: 6. Germline-derived CDR1 and CDR2 are SGHRS and YFSETQ. Here the CDR3 DNA reads TGCGCCAGCACTCTAGCGGGGGAGGAAGATACGCAGTATTTT. Its protein is CASTLAGEEDTQYF.

This clonotype has only a few counts. The chain's CDR3 is CSAHGTSYEQYF. CDR3 nucleotides: TGCAGTGCTCACGGGACTTCCTACGAGCAGTACTTC. V is TRBV20-1 and J is TRBJ2-7, with D possibly matching TRBD2 (6 bases). The CDR3 has 12 amino acids. Trimming pared 5 bases from V and 1 base from J, leaving 9 bases between. The germline V gene has CDR1 DFQATT and CDR2 SNEGSKA (reference sequence).

This clonotype was seen more than once but under ten times. The rearrangement joins TRBV2 to TRBJ1-4, with D unresolved. Trimming removed 3 bases from V and 6 bases from J, with 5 bases in between. The CDR3 consists of 12 residues. The germline V gene has CDR1 SNHLY and CDR2 FYNNEI. CDR3 DNA: TGTGCCAGCAGTGAGAGGGATGAAAAACTGTTTTTT. It specifies CASSERDEKLFF.

This chain links TRBV27 with TRBJ2-7; TRBD1 aligns across 7 bases. With V trimmed by 4 bases and J by 3 bases, 9 bases remained unmatched. The CDR3 has 15 amino acids. The V gene's germline CDR1 is MNHEY and CDR2 SMNVEV (reference sequence). CDR3 sequence (DNA): TGTGCCAGCAGTTCGTACAGGGGAGCGATCTACGAGCAGTACTTC. It yields the protein CASSSYRGAIYEQYF.

This clonotype was seen a single time. The chain couples TRBV5-1 to TRBJ2-1; TRBD2 matches at 7 bases. The CDR3 totals 19 residues. Trimming removed 3 bases from V and 2 bases from J; junction bases left unmatched: 17. From germline, CDR1 is SGHRS and CDR2 YFSETQ. The CDR3 protein is CASSWGRGRLNLAYNEQFF. The CDR3 nucleotides read TGCGCCAGCAGCTGGGGGAGGGGCAGATTGAACCTTGCCTACAATGAGCAGTTCTTC.

The genes are TRBV5-5 and TRBJ2-1; TRBD1 aligns across 9 bases. Trimming cost V 0 bases and J 5 bases; bases outside gene matches: 12. This CDR3 comprises 18 residues. Germline V gene sequence: CDR1 SGHKS, CDR2 YYEKEE (reference sequence). This chain's CDR3 is CASSLGPYLGQGHNEQFF. CDR3 DNA sequence: TGTGCCAGCAGCTTGGGCCCGTATTTGGGACAGGGCCACAATGAGCAGTTCTTC.

Note on this clonotype: At one boundary the junction diverges from the germline segment, which might be a read error. The chain employs TRBV12-3 or TRBV12-4 and TRBJ2-5, with D perhaps TRBD2 (7 bases). The CDR3 contains 14 residues. DNA of the CDR3: TGTGCCATACGGCTACGCGGGGGCCAAGGGACCCAGTACTTC. Translated, it gives CAIRLRGGQGTQYF.

This clonotype was picked up a small number of times. J is TRBJ2-1 and V is TRBV12-3 or TRBV12-4; possible D gene TRBD2, 7 bases. The CDR3 is made up of 14 amino acids. The V end lost 3 bases, the J end lost 10 bases, and 16 bases lay between the germline ends. CDR3 sequence: CASSLGYREGEQFF. CDR3 coding DNA: TGTGCCAGCAGTTTGGGGTACAGGGAGGGCGAGCAGTTCTTC.

Notes on this clonotype: One end of the junction is discordant with germline, which a read error may explain. The chain carries TRBV7-2 and TRBJ2-3, with no clear D. Germline V gene sequence: CDR1 SGHTA, CDR2 FQGNSA. The CDR3 runs 14 residues. This CDR3 is CASSRPLSTDMQYF. The CDR3 nucleotides are TGTGCCAGCAGCCGACCCCTTAGCACAGATATGCAGTATTTT.

This clonotype occurred many times. A read error may account for a junction end that differs from germline. The chain carries TRBV7-2 and TRBJ2-7; maybe TRBD1 (6 bases). The CDR3 totals 14 residues. Germline V gene sequence: CDR1 SGHTA, CDR2 FQGNSA. In DNA, the CDR3 is TGTGCCAGCAGTTTAGTAGGGGGTGGCTACGAGCAGTACTTC. The encoded protein is CASSLVGGGYEQYF.

The V and J genes are TRBV29-1 and TRBJ2-7; TRBD1 agrees at 11 bases. The CDR3 spans 14 residues. With V trimmed by 3 bases and J by 2 bases, 3 bases remained unmatched. CDR1 SQVTM and CDR2 ANQGSEA come from the germline V gene. CDR3 nucleotides: TGCAGCGTTGATCTGGGACAGGGGGCCTACGAGCAGTACTTC. Translating gives CSVDLGQGAYEQYF.

The gene calls are TRBV18 and TRBJ1-5, with D unresolved. The CDR3 runs to 12 residues. The germline gives CDR1 KGHSH, CDR2 LQKENI. Deletions cut 6 bases from V and 9 bases from J, with 12 bases between. The DNA for the CDR3 is TGTGCCAGCTCTCTCAAAGGAGGGCCCCAGCATTTT. The encoded protein is CASSLKGGPQHF.

CDR3 residues: CASSQRTSGGQETQYF. The CDR3 DNA reads as TGTGCCAGCAGCCAAAGGACTAGCGGGGGCCAAGAGACCCAGTACTTC. This chain connects TRBV11-2 to TRBJ2-4, with 13 bases fitting TRBD2. The assigned J gene may be wrong: the sequence end matches TRBJ2-5 better. This CDR3 spans 16 amino acids. Germline lookup yields CDR1 SGHAT and CDR2 FQNNGV.

Only a few counts were recorded for this clonotype. The chain is built from TRBV3-1 and TRBJ2-1; D perhaps matches TRBD2 (5 bases). With 4 bases removed from V and 0 bases from J, the gap between germline ends came to 10 bases. Per germline, CDR1 LGHDT and CDR2 YNNKEL (reference sequence). This CDR3 has 15 residues. The DNA for the CDR3 is TGTGCCAGCAGCCGCCGGGATTACTCCTACAATGAGCAGTTCTTC. The encoded protein is CASSRRDYSYNEQFF.

This clonotype was seen a handful of times. This rearrangement joins TRBV4-3 to TRBJ2-1, with TRBD2 matching over 8 bases. J gave up 3 bases and V 1 base, and 11 bases lay outside the gene matches. The CDR3 is 18 residues long. Germline assignment: CDR1 LGHNA and CDR2 YSLEER. In DNA form, the CDR3 reads TGCGCCAGCAGCCAAGGCGCATTCGGGGGGGCAAGCTACAATGAGCAGTTCTTC. Protein: CASSQGAFGGASYNEQFF.

J is TRBJ2-7 and V is TRBV20-1; 11 nucleotides align to TRBD2. Germline CDR1 and CDR2: DFQATT and SNEGSKA (reference sequence). The CDR3 covers 15 residues. Trimming cost V 0 bases and J 0 bases; bases outside gene matches: 1. The CDR3 coding sequence is TGCAGTGCTAGAGAACTAGCGGGAGTCTCCTACGAGCAGTACTTC. It yields the protein CSARELAGVSYEQYF.

The chain combines TRBV19 with TRBJ1-2, with D tentatively TRBD1 (5 bases). The CDR3 sequence is 15 residues long. The ends were cut back, 4 bases at V and 5 bases at J, with 17 bases in the middle. The germline V gene encodes CDR1 LNHDA and CDR2 SQIVND (reference sequence). In nucleotides, the CDR3 is TGTGCCAGTAGTACAAGCCGGGACTCCTTATATGGCTACACCTTC. Its protein product is CASSTSRDSLYGYTF. Together with reference TRBV19 and TRBJ1-2, the CDR3 gives the full variable domain: DGGITQSPKYLFRKEGQNVTLSCEQNLNHDAMYWYRQDPGQGLRLIYYSQIVNDFQKGDIAEGYSVSREKKESFPLTVTSAQKNPTAFYLCASSTSRDSLYGYTFGSGTRLTVV.

This clonotype was picked up many times. The chain carries TRBV7-2 and TRBJ1-2; D is uncertain. This CDR3 spans 15 amino acids. V lost 1 base and J lost 5, with 14 bases in between. Germline V gives CDR1 SGHTA, CDR2 FQGNSA. The CDR3: CASSLGGLGRYGYTF. DNA of the CDR3: TGTGCCAGCAGCTTAGGTGGCCTCGGGCGGTATGGCTACACCTTC.

This clonotype has just a few counts. The chain joins TRBV7-2 to TRBJ2-3, with 9 bases identical to TRBD2. The CDR3 is 14 residues long. Germline loops: CDR1 SGHTA, CDR2 FQGNSA. Trimming removed 5 bases from V and 6 bases from J; junction bases left unmatched: 6. CDR3 sequence reads: CASSPGLAIDTQYF. Here the CDR3 DNA reads TGTGCCAGCAGCCCGGGACTAGCTATTGATACGCAGTATTTT.

The genes are TRBV11-2 and TRBJ1-2; D is uncertain. The CDR3 covers 16 residues. Per germline, CDR1 SGHAT and CDR2 FQNNGV. V was shortened by 5 bases and J by 4 bases, with 20 bases between the two germline ends. CDR3 bases: TGTGCCAGCAGCCCGACTGGGGAGGAGGGTGGCTATGGCTACACCTTC. Protein product: CASSPTGEEGGYGYTF.

Of note for this clonotype: Germline and junction disagree at one end, which may indicate a read error. The V and J genes are TRBV20-1 and TRBJ1-1; D is perhaps TRBD1 (6 bases). Germline-derived CDR1 and CDR2 are DFQATT and SNEGSKA (reference sequence). The CDR3 is 15 residues long. CDR3 loop: CSAAVYRVPNAEAFF. CDR3 in DNA: TGCAGTGCCGCCGTCTACAGGGTACCGAACGCTGAAGCTTTCTTT.

The chain recombines TRBV5-1 with TRBJ2-7; no clear D gene. This CDR3 contains 15 residues. V gave up 0 bases and J gave up 4 bases, with 14 bases separating them. Germline assignment: CDR1 SGHRS and CDR2 YFSETQ. CDR3: CASSLEPSLRYEQYF. The DNA for the CDR3 is TGCGCCAGCAGCTTGGAGCCCTCACTTAGGTACGAGCAGTACTTC.

This clonotype appeared a few times. V is TRBV7-3 and J is TRBJ2-5; TRBD1 agrees at 8 bases. Trimming removed 4 bases from V and 5 bases from J; junction bases left unmatched: 9. The CDR3 contains 15 residues. Germline V gene lookup returns CDR1 SGHTA and CDR2 FQGTGA. The CDR3 nucleotides are TGTGCCAGCAGCTCCCACTCAGGGGGCGGCGAGACCCAGTACTTC. Protein sequence: CASSSHSGGGETQYF.

The V gene is TRBV9, the J gene TRBJ1-1; no firm D call. CDR1 SGDLS and CDR2 YYNGEE come from the germline V gene. Trimming cost V 0 bases and J 5 bases, with 11 bases left between them. The CDR3 loop spans 14 amino acids. The CDR3 protein is CASSVVPGGTEAFF. CDR3 DNA: TGTGCCAGCAGCGTAGTTCCAGGTGGGACTGAAGCTTTCTTT.

The chain uses TRBV15 and TRBJ2-5, with 7 bases fitting TRBD2. This CDR3 contains 16 residues. The V gene end was trimmed by 2 bases and the J gene end by 2 bases; junction bases not matched to a gene: 8. Germline V lookup: CDR1 LNHNV, CDR2 YYDKDF (reference sequence). The CDR3 sequence is CATSRPTGGTQETQYF. The CDR3 DNA reads as TGTGCCACCAGCAGACCTACCGGGGGGACTCAAGAGACCCAGTACTTC.

Ten or more counts support this clonotype. The rearrangement joins TRBV7-2 to TRBJ2-1, with D possibly matching TRBD2 (5 bases). This CDR3 comprises 14 residues. Germline V lookup: CDR1 SGHTA, CDR2 FQGNSA. Trimming removed 5 bases from V and 5 bases from J, with 13 bases in between. The CDR3 nucleotides are TGTGCCAGCAGCCTCGGACTTGGACACAATGAGCAGTTCTTC. Translation: CASSLGLGHNEQFF.